The T cell receptor (beta chain) described here comes from a study of blood T cell repertoires in COVID-19. Study context: Samples of COVID-19 (acute and convalescent) were obtained from the United States, Italy and Spain. T cells, B-cell-depleted T cells, or PBMCs supplied cDNA or gDNA.

Per the study methods: Reference gene primer amplification in the assay estimated nucleated cell counts. Measured with immunoSEQ multiplex PCR; TCRdb has only the in-frame clones, and not every one. V and J calls and clone size are those listed in that table; D and trimming were worked out from the DNA. The sample has roughly 26,000 clones, about 92% seen once. The germline V gene has CDR1 SGHVS and CDR2 FNYEAQ. Trimming removed 5 bases from V and 5 bases from J; junction bases left unmatched: 13. There are 16 residues in the CDR3. The source is a human donor in a cohort sampled during active COVID-19. What was sequenced was peripheral blood. The chain links TRBV7-6 to TRBJ2-3; 7 bases agree with TRBD1. The CDR3 nucleotides are TGTGCCAGCAGCCAAGACAGGGTGTTTGGCGAAGATACGCAGTATTTT. Protein sequence: CASSQDRVFGEDTQYF.